This T cell receptor (beta chain) emerged from a study of control samples from healthy donors and cancer patients. Sequenced by immunoSEQ multiplex PCR; TCRdb stores in-frame clones only, minus some. This table has some 120,000 clones, more than 80% appearing once. The V end was cut by 3 bases, the J end by 6 bases, with 17 bases between. Germline V gives CDR1 DFQATT, CDR2 SNEGSKA (reference sequence). This CDR3 has 14 residues. This sequence originates from a woman aged 50 to 65 with colorectal cancer. The genes are TRBV20-1 and TRBJ1-2; D is uncertain. The specimen sequenced was PBMCs. The CDR3 is CSASSGTRLHGYTF. DNA of the CDR3: TGCAGTGCTAGTTCGGGCACCAGGCTCCATGGCTACACCTTC.